The TCR beta chain under discussion was sequenced for a study of tumor-infiltrating lymphocytes in localized non-small cell lung cancer. The overall study: Resected tumor was paired with non-adjacent uninvolved lung from the same patient.

V lost 1 base, J lost 4 bases, and 9 bases stayed unmatched. CDR3 length: 16 amino acids. Looked up from germline, CDR1 is SGHRS and CDR2 is YFSETQ. Findings and caveats of the study: IM1 and IM2 tumors showed no difference in T-cell fraction. Available tissue quantity limited TCR sequencing to a patient subset.

About this clone itself: Its antigen is not identified.

Sequencing was performed with immunoSEQ multiplex PCR; in TCRdb, only in-frame clones are kept and a portion is missing. The data hold thousands of clones, with roughly 80% observed a single time. Sequenced: lung tumor tissue. The chain uses TRBV5-1 and TRBJ1-1, with TRBD1 matching over 8 bases. The TCR sequence derives from a human donor with non-small cell lung cancer. This CDR3 reads CASSLRSGGAGTEAFF. Written as DNA, the CDR3 is TGCGCCAGCAGCTTGAGGTCAGGGGGCGCGGGCACTGAAGCTTTCTTT.